These T cell receptor beta chains were read from a single sample in a study of blood T cells in healthy people across ages. TCRdb ran MiXCR on the 5' RACE reads and lists one entry per CDR3 protein. The sample yields roughly 500,000 distinct CDR3 sequences, 25% to 30% seen once. The sample comprised blood. Receptor source: a woman between 70 and 85 years old in good health. CDR3s include the opening cysteine and the closing phenylalanine or tryptophan. The D gene is left open where the match is weak. Size is omitted from some rows. Given values are once, few, many or a class for expanded clones.

TRBJ2-1 TRBD2 TRBV20-1 once CSASGGSNNEQFF TGCAGTGCTAGCGGGGGGTCTAACAATGAGCAGTTCTTC
TRBJ2-7 - TRBV6-2/TRBV6-3 - CASSSDSFEQYF TGTGCCAGCAGTTCGGACAGCTTCGAGCAGTACTTC
TRBJ1-1 - TRBV3-1 - CASTLVGGTEAFF TGTGCCAGCACCCTCGTAGGGGGGACTGAAGCTTTCTTT
TRBJ2-6 - TRBV7-8 many CASRPPGANVLTF TGTGCCAGCAGACCCCCAGGGGCCAACGTCCTGACTTTC
TRBJ2-5 TRBD1 TRBV11-3 few CASRSGRTGGAETQYF TGTGCCAGCAGATCCGGACGGACAGGGGGGGCAGAGACCCAGTACTTC
TRBJ2-7 - TRBV3-1 - CASSQGLVYEQYF TGTGCCAGCAGCCAAGGACTAGTCTACGAGCAGTACTTC
TRBJ2-5 TRBD2 TRBV20-1 - CSARVRLAGGQETQYF TGCAGTGCTAGAGTTCGATTAGCGGGGGGACAAGAGACCCAGTACTTC
TRBJ1-1 - TRBV10-3 few CAISPGVGTEAFF TGTGCCATCAGTCCAGGGGTCGGGACTGAAGCTTTCTTT
TRBJ2-1 - TRBV5-1 - CASSLGGGSSWSSYNEQFF TGCGCCAGCAGCTTGGGAGGAGGGTCTAGCTGGAGCTCCTACAATGAGCAGTTCTTC
TRBJ2-5 - TRBV7-2 many CASNSYRETQYF TGTGCCAGCAACAGTTACCGAGAGACCCAGTACTTC
TRBJ2-4 - TRBV29-1 - CSVEPGTTRGIQYF TGCAGCGTTGAGCCCGGGACAACTAGGGGCATTCAGTACTTC
TRBJ2-1 TRBD2 TRBV3-1 - CASSESGGGSYNEQFF TGTGCCAGCAGCGAAAGCGGGGGAGGCTCCTACAATGAGCAGTTCTTC
TRBJ2-5 - TRBV12-3/TRBV12-4 few CASSLMGRPQYF TGTGCCAGCAGTTTAATGGGTCGGCCCCAGTACTTC
TRBJ1-2 - TRBV20-1 - CSAPDEGVILYGYTF TGCAGTGCCCCCGACGAGGGGGTGATACTCTATGGCTACACCTTC
TRBJ2-7 TRBD1 TRBV20-1 - CSAGQGAAWDEQYF TGCAGTGCTGGACAGGGGGCTGCCTGGGACGAGCAGTACTTC
TRBJ1-1 - TRBV28 - CASSLTVTEAFF TGTGCCAGCAGTTTGACAGTAACTGAAGCTTTCTTT
TRBJ2-2 TRBD2 TRBV5-1 few CASRPSGYTGELFF TGCGCCAGCCGACCTAGCGGATACACCGGGGAGCTGTTTTTT
TRBJ1-2 - TRBV9 - CASSVGSGEGYTF TGTGCCAGCAGCGTAGGTTCAGGGGAGGGCTACACCTTC
TRBJ1-4 - TRBV27 few CASSLGGAVIEKLFF TGTGCCAGCAGTTTAGGAGGGGCGGTGATCGAAAAACTGTTTTTT
TRBJ1-2 - TRBV12-3/TRBV12-4 few CASGSLGSSRGFGYTF TGTGCCAGCGGATCTCTTGGAAGCTCCCGGGGGTTTGGCTACACCTTC
TRBJ1-4 - TRBV5-1 - CASKGEDEKLFF TGCGCCAGCAAAGGGGAGGATGAAAAACTGTTTTTT
TRBJ2-3 TRBD2 TRBV10-3 - CAIQERGGLTDTQYF TGTGCCATCCAGGAGCGGGGGGGCCTAACAGATACGCAGTATTTT
TRBJ2-3 - TRBV7-8 - CASSARDKGKGDTQYF TGTGCCAGCAGCGCCCGGGACAAGGGGAAGGGTGATACGCAGTATTTT
TRBJ2-1 - TRBV5-1 many CASSSGASTQNEQFF TGCGCCAGCAGCTCTGGAGCATCCACTCAAAATGAGCAGTTCTTC